This T cell receptor beta chain was obtained from a study of radiotherapy plus CTLA-4 blockade in lung cancer. The overall study: Patients showed objective responses in roughly 19% of cases and disease control in roughly 30%. Study-level points and caveats: Dynamics of early blood T cell clones, together with interferon-beta, were reportedly the best predictors of response.

In regard to this clone: Its cognate antigen is unknown.

Some clones are missing from TCRdb's copy, which holds only in-frame ones; the method was immunoSEQ multiplex PCR. The sample includes 45,000 to 60,000 clones, 77% of them seen just once. V was clipped by 5 bases and J by 3 bases; unmatched bases: 9. The length of the CDR3 is 16 residues. In germline, CDR1 is MNHEY, CDR2 SMNVEV (reference sequence). This clonotype was obtained from a human donor with non-small cell lung cancer whose response to radiotherapy plus ipilimumab could not be evaluated. Material: peripheral blood, obtained from a patient treated with radiotherapy plus ipilimumab. The V gene is TRBV27, the J gene TRBJ2-3, with 9 bases lining up with TRBD2. CDR3 in amino acids: CASSKPRGGGTDTQYF. The CDR3 bases are TGTGCCAGCAGTAAACCGCGGGGGGGCGGGACAGATACGCAGTATTTT.